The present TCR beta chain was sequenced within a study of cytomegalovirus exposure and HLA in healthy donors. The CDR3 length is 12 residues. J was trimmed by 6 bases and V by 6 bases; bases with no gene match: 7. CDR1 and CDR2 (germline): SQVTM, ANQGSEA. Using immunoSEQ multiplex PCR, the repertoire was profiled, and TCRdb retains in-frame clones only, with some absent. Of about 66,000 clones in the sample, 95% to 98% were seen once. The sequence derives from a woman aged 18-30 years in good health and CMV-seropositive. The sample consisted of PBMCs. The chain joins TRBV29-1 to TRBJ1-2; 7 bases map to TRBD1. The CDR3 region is CSVGQDSDGYTF. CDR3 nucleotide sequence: TGCAGCGTCGGACAGGACTCGGATGGCTACACCTTC. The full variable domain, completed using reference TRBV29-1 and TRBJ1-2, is SAVISQKPSRDICQRGTSLTIQCQVDSQVTMMFWYRQQPGQSLTLIATANQGSEATYESGFVIDKFPISRPNLTFSTLTVSNMSPEDSSIYLCSVGQDSDGYTFGSGTRLTVV.